This T cell receptor (beta chain) was captured in a study of blood T cell repertoires in COVID-19. Study as a whole: Acute and convalescent COVID-19 samples came from the United States, Italy and Spain. PBMCs, B-cell-depleted T cells, or T cells were the source of the cDNA or gDNA that made up the material.

In the study's own analysis: Amplifying reference gene primers gave estimates of nucleated cell counts. Libraries were prepared by immunoSEQ multiplex PCR; TCRdb keeps only in-frame clonotypes and omits some of them. The V and J calls and clone size were taken over from that table, and D and trimming were inferred from the DNA. The repertoire consists of about 74,000 clones, with around nine tenths occurring once and the leading ten covering less than 3%. Germline V gene data show CDR1 as SGHAT and CDR2 as FQNNGV. This CDR3 region has 14 residues. Trimming pared 0 bases from V and 5 bases from J, leaving 10 bases between.

This sequence originates from a man between 65 and 85 years old with active or convalescent COVID-19. The gene calls are TRBV11-2 and TRBJ1-1; D gene ambiguous. The specimen was peripheral blood. The CDR3 sequence: CASSLDLASTEAFF. CDR3 DNA sequence: TGTGCCAGCAGCTTAGATCTGGCCAGTACTGAAGCTTTCTTT.